This T cell receptor beta chain emerged from a study of T-cell reconstitution after alpha-beta-depleted transplantation in children. Findings and limits, study-wide: About two months after transplant, alpha-beta T cells reportedly came from several hundred expanded graft clones.

The CDR3 runs to 11 residues. The germline CDR1 and CDR2 sequences are LNHNV and YYDKDF (reference sequence). With 8 bases removed from V and 7 bases from J, the gap between germline ends came to 11 bases. This clonotype occurred many times. What it binds is unknown. It was with unique molecular identifiers that the TCRbeta library was prepared. TCRdb fed the PCR reads into MiXCR, producing one record per CDR3 protein. The profile shows more than 400,000 distinct CDR3 sequences, more than 9.5% of them singletons. V gene TRBV15 combines with J gene TRBJ1-1; perhaps TRBD1 as D (6 bases). The receptor comes from a female patient aged 2-9 years who had a stem cell transplant for aplastic anemia, so the T cells may come from the graft donor. Sequences were derived from PBMCs, mostly from graft donor cells, sampled 180 days after TCRalphabeta/CD19-depleted stem cell transplant. This CDR3 reads CATEQGGEAFF. The DNA for the CDR3 is TGTGCCACCGAACAGGGCGGTGAAGCTTTCTTT.